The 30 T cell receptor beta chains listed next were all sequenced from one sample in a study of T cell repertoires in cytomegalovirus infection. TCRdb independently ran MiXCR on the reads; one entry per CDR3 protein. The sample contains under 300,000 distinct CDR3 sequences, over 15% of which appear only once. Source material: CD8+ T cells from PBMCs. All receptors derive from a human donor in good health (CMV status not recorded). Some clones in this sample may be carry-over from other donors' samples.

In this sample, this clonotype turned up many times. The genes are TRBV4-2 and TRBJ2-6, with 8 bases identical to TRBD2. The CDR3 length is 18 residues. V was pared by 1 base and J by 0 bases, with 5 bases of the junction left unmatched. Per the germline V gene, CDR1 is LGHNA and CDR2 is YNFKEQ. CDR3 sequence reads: CASSQGREGTSGANVLTF. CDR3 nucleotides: TGTGCCAGCAGCCAAGGCCGGGAGGGAACCTCTGGGGCCAACGTCCTGACTTTC.

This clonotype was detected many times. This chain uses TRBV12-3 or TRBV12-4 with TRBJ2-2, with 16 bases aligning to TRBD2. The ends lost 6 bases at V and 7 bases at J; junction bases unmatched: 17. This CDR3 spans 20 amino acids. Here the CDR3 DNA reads TGTGCCAGCAGCACCAGACCGGGACTAGCGGGGGGGAAAACAAGCGGGGAGCTGTTTTTT. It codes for CASSTRPGLAGGKTSGELFF.

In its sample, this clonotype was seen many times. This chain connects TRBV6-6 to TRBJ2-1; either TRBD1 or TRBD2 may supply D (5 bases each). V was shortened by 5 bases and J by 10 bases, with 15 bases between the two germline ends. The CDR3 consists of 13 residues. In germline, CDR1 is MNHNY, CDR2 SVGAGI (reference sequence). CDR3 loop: CASSPGPPLEQFF. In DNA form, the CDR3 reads TGTGCCAGCAGTCCGGGACCGCCTTTGGAGCAGTTCTTC.

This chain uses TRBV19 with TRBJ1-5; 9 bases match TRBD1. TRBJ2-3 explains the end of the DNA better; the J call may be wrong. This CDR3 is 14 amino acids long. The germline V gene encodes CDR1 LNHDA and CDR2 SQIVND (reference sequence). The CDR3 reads CASTTGGGNQPQYF. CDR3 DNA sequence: TGTGCCAGTACTACAGGGGGCGGCAATCAGCCCCAGTATTTT.

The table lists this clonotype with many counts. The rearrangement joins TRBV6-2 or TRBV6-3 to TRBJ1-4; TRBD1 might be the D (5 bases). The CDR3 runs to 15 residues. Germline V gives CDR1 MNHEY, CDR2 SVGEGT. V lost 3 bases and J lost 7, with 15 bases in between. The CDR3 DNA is TGTGCCAGCAGTTATTCGGAGCCAAGGGGTGAAAAACTGTTTTTT. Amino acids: CASSYSEPRGEKLFF.

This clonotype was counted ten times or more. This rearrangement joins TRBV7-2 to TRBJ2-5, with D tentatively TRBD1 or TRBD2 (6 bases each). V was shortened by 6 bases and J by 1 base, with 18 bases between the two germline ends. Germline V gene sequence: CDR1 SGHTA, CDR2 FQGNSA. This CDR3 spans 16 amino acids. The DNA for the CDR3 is TGTGCCAGCAGGTCCGAAAGGGGGGACTTCCAAGAGACCCAGTACTTC. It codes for CASRSERGDFQETQYF.

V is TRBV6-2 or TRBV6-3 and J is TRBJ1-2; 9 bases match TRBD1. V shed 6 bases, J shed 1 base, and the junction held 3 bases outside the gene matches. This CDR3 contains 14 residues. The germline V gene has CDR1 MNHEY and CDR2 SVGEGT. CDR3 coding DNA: TGTGCCAGCAGCCGGGACAGGGATAACTATGGCTACACCTTC. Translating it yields CASSRDRDNYGYTF.

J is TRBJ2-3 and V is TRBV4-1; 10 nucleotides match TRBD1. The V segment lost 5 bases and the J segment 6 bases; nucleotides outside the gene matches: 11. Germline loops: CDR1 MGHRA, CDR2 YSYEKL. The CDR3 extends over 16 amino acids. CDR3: CASSNGDRGTRDTQYF. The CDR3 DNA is TGCGCCAGCAGCAACGGGGACAGGGGAACGCGGGATACGCAGTATTTT.

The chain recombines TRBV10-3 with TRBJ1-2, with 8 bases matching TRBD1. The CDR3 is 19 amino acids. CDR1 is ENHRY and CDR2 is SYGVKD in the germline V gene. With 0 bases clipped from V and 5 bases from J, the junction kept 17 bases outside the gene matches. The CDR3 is CAISESFVARQGTAYGYTF. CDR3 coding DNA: TGTGCCATCAGTGAGTCGTTCGTCGCAAGACAGGGGACAGCGTATGGCTACACCTTC.

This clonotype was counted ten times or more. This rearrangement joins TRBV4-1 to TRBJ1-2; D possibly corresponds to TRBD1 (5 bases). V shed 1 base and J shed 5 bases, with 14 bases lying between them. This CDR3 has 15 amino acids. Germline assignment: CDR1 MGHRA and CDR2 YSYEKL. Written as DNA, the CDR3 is TGCGCCAGCAGCCAAGTTTCCGCTGGGGGTTATGGCTACACCTTC. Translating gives CASSQVSAGGYGYTF.

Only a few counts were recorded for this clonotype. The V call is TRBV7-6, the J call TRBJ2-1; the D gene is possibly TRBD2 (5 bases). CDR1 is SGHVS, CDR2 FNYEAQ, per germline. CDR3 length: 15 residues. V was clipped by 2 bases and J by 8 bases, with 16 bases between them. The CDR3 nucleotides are TGTGCCAGCAGCTTACGGGTGGCGGGTCTGGATGAGCAGTTCTTC. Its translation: CASSLRVAGLDEQFF.

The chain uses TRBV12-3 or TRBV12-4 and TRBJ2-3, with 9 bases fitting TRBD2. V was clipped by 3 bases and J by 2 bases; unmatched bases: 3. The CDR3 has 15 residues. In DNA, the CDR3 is TGTGCCAGCAGTTTCGGCGGGGGGGCCACAGATACGCAGTATTTT. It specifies CASSFGGGATDTQYF.

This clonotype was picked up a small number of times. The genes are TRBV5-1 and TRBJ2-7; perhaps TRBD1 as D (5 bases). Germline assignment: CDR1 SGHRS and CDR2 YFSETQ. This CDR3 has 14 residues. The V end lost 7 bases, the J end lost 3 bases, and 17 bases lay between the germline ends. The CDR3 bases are TGCGCCAGCGCTTACAGGTCTACGAGCTACGAGCAGTACTTC. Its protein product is CASAYRSTSYEQYF.

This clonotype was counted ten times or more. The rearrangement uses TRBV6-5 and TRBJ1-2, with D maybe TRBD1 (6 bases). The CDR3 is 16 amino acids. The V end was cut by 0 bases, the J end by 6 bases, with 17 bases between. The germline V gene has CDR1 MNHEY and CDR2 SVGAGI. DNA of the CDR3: TGTGCCAGCAGTTACTCGTCGGCTGGGGGCGCGAATGGCTACACCTTC. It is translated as CASSYSSAGGANGYTF.

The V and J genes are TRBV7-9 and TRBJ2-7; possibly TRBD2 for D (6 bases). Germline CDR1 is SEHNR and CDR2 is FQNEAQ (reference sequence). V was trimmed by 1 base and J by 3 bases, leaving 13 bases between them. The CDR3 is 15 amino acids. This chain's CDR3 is CASSLERGGDYEQYF. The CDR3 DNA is TGTGCCAGCAGCTTAGAGCGTGGCGGGGACTACGAGCAGTACTTC.

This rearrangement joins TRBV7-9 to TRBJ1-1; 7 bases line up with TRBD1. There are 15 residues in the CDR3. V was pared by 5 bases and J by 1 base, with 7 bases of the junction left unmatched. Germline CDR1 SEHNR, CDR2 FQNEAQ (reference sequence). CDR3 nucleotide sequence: TGTGCCAGCAGCCCCAAGGACAGGTCGAACACTGAAGCTTTCTTT. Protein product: CASSPKDRSNTEAFF.

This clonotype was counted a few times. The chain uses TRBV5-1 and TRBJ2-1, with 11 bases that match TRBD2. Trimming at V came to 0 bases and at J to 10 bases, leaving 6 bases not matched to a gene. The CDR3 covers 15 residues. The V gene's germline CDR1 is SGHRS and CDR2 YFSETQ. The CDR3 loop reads CASSLASSGGREQFF. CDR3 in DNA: TGCGCCAGCAGCTTGGCGTCTAGCGGGGGGCGAGAGCAGTTCTTC.

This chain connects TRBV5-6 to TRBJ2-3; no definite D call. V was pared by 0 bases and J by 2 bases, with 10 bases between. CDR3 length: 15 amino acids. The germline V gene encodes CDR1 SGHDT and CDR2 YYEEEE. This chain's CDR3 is CASSLAATYTDTQYF. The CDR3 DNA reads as TGTGCCAGCAGCTTGGCAGCGACATACACAGATACGCAGTATTTT.

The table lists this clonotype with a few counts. CDR3 in DNA: TGTGCCAGTAGTATAGGAGATAACAATGAGCAGTTCTTC. This sequence encodes CASSIGDNNEQFF. The genes are TRBV19 and TRBJ2-1; D gene ambiguous. The germline V gene has CDR1 LNHDA and CDR2 SQIVND (reference sequence). Trimming removed 1 base from V and 5 bases from J, with 6 bases in between. The CDR3 sequence is 13 residues long.

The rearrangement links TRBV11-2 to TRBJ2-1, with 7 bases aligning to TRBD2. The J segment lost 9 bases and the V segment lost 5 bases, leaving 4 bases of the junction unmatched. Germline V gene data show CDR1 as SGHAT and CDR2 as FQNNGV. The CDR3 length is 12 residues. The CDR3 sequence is CASSSTSVEQFF. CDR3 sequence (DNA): TGTGCCAGCAGCAGTACTAGCGTTGAGCAGTTCTTC.

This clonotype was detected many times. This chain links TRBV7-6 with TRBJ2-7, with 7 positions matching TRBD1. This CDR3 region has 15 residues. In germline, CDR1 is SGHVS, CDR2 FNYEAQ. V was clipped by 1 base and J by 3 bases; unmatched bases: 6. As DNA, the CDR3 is TGTGCCAGCAGCTTAGAACAGGGGTTATACTACGAGCAGTACTTC. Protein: CASSLEQGLYYEQYF.

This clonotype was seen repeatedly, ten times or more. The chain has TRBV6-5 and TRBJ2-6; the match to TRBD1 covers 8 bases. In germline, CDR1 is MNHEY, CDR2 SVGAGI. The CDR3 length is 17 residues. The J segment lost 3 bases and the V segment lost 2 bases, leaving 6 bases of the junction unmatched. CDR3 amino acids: CASSYQGATFGANVLTF. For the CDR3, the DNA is TGTGCCAGCAGTTACCAGGGGGCGACCTTTGGGGCCAACGTCCTGACTTTC.

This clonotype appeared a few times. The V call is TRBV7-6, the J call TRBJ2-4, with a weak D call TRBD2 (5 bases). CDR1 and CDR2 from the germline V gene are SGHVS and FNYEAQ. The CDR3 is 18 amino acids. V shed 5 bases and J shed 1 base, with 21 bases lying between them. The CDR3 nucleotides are TGTGCCAGCAGCACATCCGGGCCGATTACGGGGGCCAAAAACATTCAGTACTTC. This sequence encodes CASSTSGPITGAKNIQYF.

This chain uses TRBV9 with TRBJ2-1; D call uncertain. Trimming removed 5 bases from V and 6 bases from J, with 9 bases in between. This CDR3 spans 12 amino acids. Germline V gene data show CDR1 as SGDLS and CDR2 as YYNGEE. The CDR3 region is CASRRDGNEQFF. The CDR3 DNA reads TGTGCCAGCAGGCGCGACGGCAATGAGCAGTTCTTC.

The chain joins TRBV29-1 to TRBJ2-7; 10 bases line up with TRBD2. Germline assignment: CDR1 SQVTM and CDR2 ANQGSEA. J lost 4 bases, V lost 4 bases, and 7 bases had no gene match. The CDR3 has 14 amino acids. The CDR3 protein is CSVVTSGAEYEQYF. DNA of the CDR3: TGCAGCGTTGTAACTAGCGGGGCAGAGTACGAGCAGTACTTC.

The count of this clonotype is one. The CDR3: CASSHGSGNTIYF. DNA of the CDR3: TGTGCCAGCAGCCATGGTAGTGGAAACACCATATATTTT. The chain couples TRBV14 to TRBJ1-3; D is unclear. Between the trimmed V and J ends, which lost 3 bases and 3 bases, there was a span of 6 bases. The CDR3 length is 13 residues. Germline V gene lookup returns CDR1 SGHDN and CDR2 FVKESK.

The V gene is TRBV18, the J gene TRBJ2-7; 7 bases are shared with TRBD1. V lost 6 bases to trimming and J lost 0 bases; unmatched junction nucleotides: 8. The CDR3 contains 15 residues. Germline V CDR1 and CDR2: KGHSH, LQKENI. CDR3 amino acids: CASSQTTGSSYEQYF. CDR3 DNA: TGTGCCAGCTCCCAAACGACAGGGAGCTCCTACGAGCAGTACTTC.

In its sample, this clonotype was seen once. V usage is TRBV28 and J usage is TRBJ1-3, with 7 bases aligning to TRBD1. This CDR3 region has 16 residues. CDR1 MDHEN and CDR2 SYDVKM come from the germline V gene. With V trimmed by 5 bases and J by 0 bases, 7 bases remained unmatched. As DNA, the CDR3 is TGTGCCAGCAGTCGACAGGGCTTCTTCTCTGGAAACACCATATATTTT. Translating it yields CASSRQGFFSGNTIYF.

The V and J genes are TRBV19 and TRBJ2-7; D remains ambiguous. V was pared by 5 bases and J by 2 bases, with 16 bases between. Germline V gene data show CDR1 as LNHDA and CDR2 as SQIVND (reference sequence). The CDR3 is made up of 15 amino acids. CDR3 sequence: CASSGPASPAYEQYF. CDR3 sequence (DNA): TGTGCCAGTAGTGGGCCGGCATCCCCAGCCTACGAGCAGTACTTC.

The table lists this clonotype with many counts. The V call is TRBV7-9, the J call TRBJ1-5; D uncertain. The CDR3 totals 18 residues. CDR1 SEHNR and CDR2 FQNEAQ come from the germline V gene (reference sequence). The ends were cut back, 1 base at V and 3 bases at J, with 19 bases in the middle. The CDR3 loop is CASSLVTGDVLLNQPQHF. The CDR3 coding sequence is TGTGCCAGCAGCTTAGTTACGGGTGACGTGCTCCTCAATCAGCCCCAGCATTTT. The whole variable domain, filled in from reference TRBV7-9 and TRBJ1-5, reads DTGVSQNPRHKITKRGQNVTFRCDPISEHNRLYWYRQTLGQGPEFLTYFQNEAQLEKSRLLSDRFSAERPKGSFSTLEIQRTEQGDSAMYLCASSLVTGDVLLNQPQHFGDGTRLSIL.